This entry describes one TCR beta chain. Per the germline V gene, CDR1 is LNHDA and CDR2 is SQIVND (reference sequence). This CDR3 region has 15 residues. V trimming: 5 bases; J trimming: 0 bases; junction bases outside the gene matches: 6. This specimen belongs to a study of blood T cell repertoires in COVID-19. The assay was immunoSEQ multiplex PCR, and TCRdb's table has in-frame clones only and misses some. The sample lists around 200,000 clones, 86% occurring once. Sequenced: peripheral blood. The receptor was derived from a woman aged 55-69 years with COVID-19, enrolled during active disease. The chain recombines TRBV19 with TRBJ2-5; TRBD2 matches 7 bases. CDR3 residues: CASSLGEGYQETQYF. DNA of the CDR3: TGTGCCAGTAGTTTAGGGGAGGGCTACCAAGAGACCCAGTACTTC.